Following are 17 T cell receptor beta chains from one sample sequenced in a study of T cells in Graves' hyperthyroidism and ophthalmopathy. Authors of the study amplified TCR beta CDR3 regions from RNA transcripts. TCR CDR3 underwent first-round RT-PCR with the HTBI primer set. From the multiplex PCR reads, TCRdb called clonotypes with MiXCR, one entry per CDR3 protein. Of roughly 300,000 distinct CDR3 sequences in the sample, about 20% were seen once. Sequenced input: blood. Every receptor here comes from a woman between 45 and 60 years old with Graves' hyperthyroidism.

J is TRBJ1-1 and V is TRBV12-5, with unresolved D. Trimming stripped 0 bases from V and 5 bases from J, with 13 bases between. The germline CDR1 and CDR2 sequences are LGHNT and FRNRAP. There are 15 residues in the CDR3. The chain's CDR3 is CASGLVFPRGTEAFF. CDR3 sequence (DNA): TGTGCTAGTGGTTTGGTATTCCCCCGTGGAACTGAAGCTTTCTTT.

V gene TRBV11-2 combines with J gene TRBJ1-1; no definite D call. The CDR3 is made up of 15 amino acids. Trimming removed 2 bases at V and 0 bases at J, with 10 bases between. Germline CDR1 SGHAT, CDR2 FQNNGV. CDR3 sequence: CASSLLESMNTEAFF. The CDR3 DNA is TGTGCCAGCAGCTTATTAGAGAGTATGAACACTGAAGCTTTCTTT.

The table lists this clonotype with many counts. The rearrangement links TRBV7-8 to TRBJ1-1; no reliable D call. This CDR3 has 14 amino acids. V was shortened by 0 bases and J by 2 bases, with 7 bases between the two germline ends. Germline V CDR1 and CDR2: SGHVS, FQNEAQ. The CDR3, as DNA: TGTGCCAGCAGCTTAGCGCGCTTTAACACTGAAGCTTTCTTT. Amino acid sequence: CASSLARFNTEAFF.

This clonotype was seen ten or more times. The chain recombines TRBV7-6 with TRBJ2-7; a weak D match, TRBD2 (6 bases). Per the germline V gene, CDR1 is SGHVS and CDR2 is FNYEAQ. V shed 2 bases and J shed 5 bases, with 13 bases lying between them. The CDR3 spans 14 residues. The CDR3 DNA follows: TGTGCCAGCAGCTTATGGGCCGCGGGGAACGAGCAGTACTTC. Translation gives CASSLWAAGNEQYF.

There are many counts of this clonotype. The CDR3 region is CASSAVGGTGETQYF. DNA for the CDR3: TGTGCCAGCAGCGCCGTAGGGGGGACCGGAGAGACCCAGTACTTC. The rearrangement uses TRBV7-3 and TRBJ2-5; D possibly uses TRBD1 or TRBD2 (6 bases each). V was pared by 5 bases and J by 4 bases, with 17 bases between. The CDR3 covers 15 residues. Germline CDR1 and CDR2: SGHTA and FQGTGA.

This clonotype was recorded at least ten times. V is TRBV6-1 and J is TRBJ2-7, with D uncertain. Germline CDR1 reads MNHNS; CDR2 reads SASEGT. This CDR3 region has 14 residues. V was cut by 0 bases and J by 5 bases, with 11 bases left in between. The CDR3 protein is CASSEAQRADEQYV. Here the CDR3 DNA reads TGTGCCAGCAGTGAAGCGCAAAGGGCGGACGAGCAGTACGTC.

The CDR3 spells CSASLAGGLYEQFF. The CDR3 DNA reads TGCAGTGCGTCCCTAGCGGGGGGGTTGTATGAGCAGTTCTTC. The rearrangement links TRBV20-1 to TRBJ2-1; 12 positions agree with TRBD2. CDR1 is DFQATT and CDR2 is SNEGSKA in the germline V gene (reference sequence). Germline trimming cut 6 bases from V and 8 bases from J; bases unmatched to any gene: 8. This CDR3 has 14 amino acids.

This clonotype occurred many times. The genes are TRBV29-1 and TRBJ2-3; D may be TRBD2 (6 bases). CDR3 length: 14 amino acids. Germline V gives CDR1 SQVTM, CDR2 ANQGSEA. The V gene lost 4 bases and the J gene lost 3 bases, with 14 bases spanning the gap. Here the CDR3 DNA reads TGCAGCGTTGTCGGGAGTGGGGAAACAGATACGCAGTATTTT. Its protein product is CSVVGSGETDTQYF.

This chain links TRBV2 with TRBJ2-3; 8 bases map to TRBD2. Germline CDR1 is SNHLY and CDR2 is FYNNEI. Trimming at V came to 0 bases and at J to 4 bases, leaving 9 bases not matched to a gene. CDR3 length: 17 amino acids. The DNA for the CDR3 is TGTGCCAGCAGTGAAGCACCCGGGGGGGCCGGGGCAGATACGCAGTATTTT. Translation: CASSEAPGGAGADTQYF.

This clonotype was recorded a few times. V gene TRBV6-1 combines with J gene TRBJ1-2; D is unclear. Trimming removed 2 bases from V and 11 bases from J, with 21 bases in between. The CDR3 has 15 residues. CDR1 and CDR2 from the germline V gene are MNHNS and SASEGT. Here the CDR3 DNA reads TGTGCCAGCAGTGAATATTTGGACGGGCCCTGGGGATACACCTTC. Translation: CASSEYLDGPWGYTF.

At least ten counts were recorded for this clonotype. V usage is TRBV7-3 and J usage is TRBJ2-3; 9 nucleotides align to TRBD1. CDR3 length: 15 residues. Trimming cost V 4 bases and J 3 bases; bases outside gene matches: 5. Germline V gives CDR1 SGHTA, CDR2 FQGTGA. This chain's CDR3 is CASSSSGQGTDTQYF. In DNA form, the CDR3 reads TGTGCCAGCAGCTCATCCGGACAGGGGACAGATACGCAGTATTTT.

The chain links TRBV30 to TRBJ1-1; D might be TRBD1 (5 bases). Germline V gene lookup returns CDR1 GTSNPN and CDR2 SVGIG (reference sequence). Deletions cut 8 bases from V and 2 bases from J, with 12 bases between. The CDR3 is 12 residues long. CDR3 in DNA: TGTGCCGTCGAACAGGCCAACACTGAAGCTTTCTTT. Protein: CAVEQANTEAFF. Based on the CDR3 plus reference TRBV30 and TRBJ1-1, the full variable domain is SQTIHQWPATLVQPVGSPLSLECTVEGTSNPNLYWYRQAAGRGLQLLFYSVGIGQISSEVPQNLSASRPQDRQFILSSKKLLLSDSGFYLCAVEQANTEAFFGQGTRLTVV.

This clonotype was picked up a small number of times. The chain is built from TRBV7-9 and TRBJ2-1; no firm D call. Trimming pared 4 bases from V and 5 bases from J, leaving 15 bases between. The CDR3 length is 15 residues. Germline V lookup: CDR1 SEHNR, CDR2 FQNEAQ (reference sequence). DNA of the CDR3: TGTGCCAGCAGCTCACCGACGGACGGACACAATGAGCAGTTCTTC. Residues: CASSSPTDGHNEQFF.

This clonotype was seen a single time. The chain links TRBV30 to TRBJ2-3; a possible D gene is TRBD1 (6 bases). Germline V CDR1 and CDR2: GTSNPN, SVGIG (reference sequence). The CDR3 loop spans 15 amino acids. CDR3 protein: CAAARAGATTDTQYF. In DNA, the CDR3 is TGTGCGGCGGCCCGGGCAGGGGCTACCACAGATACGCAGTATTTT.

This clonotype was observed a handful of times. The chain joins TRBV20-1 to TRBJ1-5; possibly TRBD1 for D (5 bases). CDR1 DFQATT and CDR2 SNEGSKA come from the germline V gene (reference sequence). This CDR3 is 13 amino acids long. V was shortened by 5 bases and J by 4 bases, with 12 bases between the two germline ends. The CDR3: CSAGASLNQPQHF. The CDR3 region has the DNA TGCAGTGCTGGGGCATCCCTTAATCAGCCCCAGCATTTT.

This clonotype occurred many times. The rearrangement joins TRBV10-3 to TRBJ1-1; a possible D gene is TRBD1 (5 bases). Germline assignment: CDR1 ENHRY and CDR2 SYGVKD. V lost 7 bases and J lost 0, with 12 bases in between. The CDR3 covers 14 residues. CDR3 protein: CAITQGLLNTEAFF. DNA for the CDR3: TGTGCCATCACCCAGGGACTTTTGAACACTGAAGCTTTCTTT.

Ten or more counts support this clonotype. This chain uses TRBV20-1 with TRBJ2-3, with TRBD2 matching 8 bases. This CDR3 comprises 16 residues. Trimming removed 5 bases from V and 3 bases from J; junction bases left unmatched: 13. Looked up from germline, CDR1 is DFQATT and CDR2 is SNEGSKA (reference sequence). The CDR3 DNA reads TGCAGTGCTCTTCCTGATAGCGGGAATCCAACAGATACGCAGTATTTT. It yields the protein CSALPDSGNPTDTQYF.